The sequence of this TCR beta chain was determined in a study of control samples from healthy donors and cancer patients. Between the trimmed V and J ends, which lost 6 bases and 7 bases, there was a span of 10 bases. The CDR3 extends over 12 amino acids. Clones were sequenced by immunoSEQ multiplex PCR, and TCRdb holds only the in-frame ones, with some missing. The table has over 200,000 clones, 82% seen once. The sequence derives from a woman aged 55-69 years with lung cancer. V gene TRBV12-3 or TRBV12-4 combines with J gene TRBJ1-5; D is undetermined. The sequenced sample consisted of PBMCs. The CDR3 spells CASSSTRQPQHF. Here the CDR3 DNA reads TGTGCCAGCAGCAGTACTCGGCAGCCCCAGCATTTT.